These 32 T cell receptor beta chains originate from one sample sequenced in a study of T cell clones after liver transplantation. Profiled with immunoSEQ multiplex PCR; TCRdb holds only in-frame clones, not every one. This table holds tens of thousands of clones, 80% to 95% found once. The source material was CD4+ T cells from blood, sampled approximately 25 months after liver transplant. These receptor sequences come from a human patient who received a liver transplant. Some T cells may be supplied by the graft donor.

This clone was detected once. The V gene is TRBV4-3, the J gene TRBJ2-7; the D is unclear. The CDR3 loop spans 14 amino acids. The germline V gene encodes CDR1 LGHNA and CDR2 YSLEER. V shed 0 bases and J shed 0 bases, with 6 bases lying between them. For the CDR3, the DNA is TGCGCCAGCAGCCAAGATTCCCCCTCCTACGAGCAGTACTTC. Protein: CASSQDSPSYEQYF.

Only one count was recorded for this clone. The chain recombines TRBV29-1 with TRBJ1-3; weak D call: TRBD1 (5 bases). The CDR3 runs to 13 residues. Germline V gene data show CDR1 as SQVTM and CDR2 as ANQGSEA. Trimming took off 7 bases at V and 2 bases at J, with 12 bases between the two ends. The CDR3 protein is CSATGTPGNTIYF. The CDR3 region has the DNA TGCAGCGCTACCGGGACGCCTGGAAACACCATATATTTT.

A single count supports this clone. J is TRBJ1-4 and V is TRBV4-2; 11 nucleotides agree with TRBD1. Per the germline V gene, CDR1 is LGHNA and CDR2 is YNFKEQ. The CDR3 has 16 residues. Losses at the gene ends were 4 bases for V and 1 base for J; bases not matched to a gene: 2. Here the CDR3 reads CASSPGTGGTNEKLFF. The CDR3 DNA reads TGTGCCAGCAGCCCCGGGACAGGGGGAACTAATGAAAAACTGTTTTTT.

The V gene is TRBV5-4, the J gene TRBJ2-1; 14 bases match TRBD2. V was pared by 3 bases and J by 7 bases, with 3 bases of the junction left unmatched. Germline V gene data show CDR1 as SGHNT and CDR2 as YYREEE (reference sequence). The CDR3 has 15 residues. The CDR3 reads CASSSGTSGSNEQFF. The CDR3 DNA sequence: TGTGCCAGCAGCTCCGGGACTAGCGGGAGTAATGAGCAGTTCTTC.

This rearrangement joins TRBV6-5 to TRBJ2-2; D is undetermined. CDR3 length: 13 amino acids. Germline V gives CDR1 MNHEY, CDR2 SVGAGI. The V end lost 9 bases, the J end lost 1 base, and 9 bases lay between the germline ends. The CDR3 here is CASRTLNTGELFF. The DNA for the CDR3 is TGTGCCAGTAGGACCCTGAACACCGGGGAGCTGTTTTTT.

This clone appeared once. The chain links TRBV28 to TRBJ1-4; 7 nucleotides line up with TRBD1. Unmatched junction bases numbered 6, after V lost 6 bases and J lost 8 bases. CDR1 is MDHEN and CDR2 is SYDVKM in the germline V gene. The CDR3 totals 13 residues. The CDR3: CASSRPGGEKLFF. The DNA of the CDR3 is TGTGCCAGCAGCAGACCAGGGGGGGAAAAACTGTTTTTT. The full variable domain, completed using reference TRBV28 and TRBJ1-4, is DVKVTQSSRYLVKRTGEKVFLECVQDMDHENMFWYRQDPGLGLRLIYFSYDVKMKEKGDIPEGYSVSREKKERFSLILESASTNQTSMYLCASSRPGGEKLFFGSGTQLSVL.

The chain links TRBV7-8 to TRBJ2-7; TRBD2 agrees at 10 bases. Germline V lookup: CDR1 SGHVS, CDR2 FQNEAQ. V dropped 1 base and J dropped 4; count of bases not matched to a gene: 4. The CDR3 runs 15 residues. CDR3 loop: CASSLGLAGGYEQYF. The DNA for the CDR3 is TGTGCCAGCAGCTTAGGGTTAGCGGGAGGTTACGAGCAGTACTTC.

Of note for this clone: Distinct nucleotide sequences in the sample also encode this CDR3. The V gene is TRBV5-1, the J gene TRBJ2-7, with 7 nucleotides matching TRBD1. J lost 2 bases, V lost 0 bases, and 2 bases had no gene match. The CDR3 covers 14 residues. CDR1 is SGHRS and CDR2 is YFSETQ in the germline V gene. The CDR3: CASSLGQGPYEQYF. CDR3 coding DNA: TGCGCCAGCAGCTTGGGACAGGGACCCTACGAGCAGTACTTC.

The chain couples TRBV15 to TRBJ1-2; no clear D. In germline, CDR1 is LNHNV, CDR2 YYDKDF (reference sequence). This CDR3 contains 14 residues. Trimming shortened V by 5 bases and J by 0 bases, and 10 bases separated the two germline ends. The chain's CDR3 is CATSPPITNYGYTF. The CDR3 nucleotides are TGTGCCACCAGCCCTCCAATCACTAACTATGGCTACACCTTC.

V gene TRBV27 combines with J gene TRBJ1-1; 10 bases are shared with TRBD1. The V gene's germline CDR1 is MNHEY and CDR2 SMNVEV (reference sequence). CDR3 size: 15 residues. The trim removed 4 bases at V and 6 bases at J, leaving 8 bases unmatched. CDR3 region: CASSSRGTGDAEAFF. Written as DNA, the CDR3 is TGTGCCAGCAGTTCACGGGGGACAGGGGACGCTGAAGCTTTCTTT.

The chain links TRBV9 to TRBJ2-1; 12 nucleotides align to TRBD2. Unmatched junction bases numbered 8, after V lost 4 bases and J lost 9 bases. This CDR3 comprises 15 residues. CDR1 and CDR2 (germline): SGDLS, YYNGEE. DNA of the CDR3: TGTGCCAGCAGCACTTCGGGGACTAGCGGGTTTGAGCAGTTCTTC. Translation gives CASSTSGTSGFEQFF.

The sample holds one count of this clone. The CDR3 bases are TGCAGCGTTTTGGTGACAGGGTCTGGGGCCAACGTCCTGACTTTC. It yields the protein CSVLVTGSGANVLTF. The V gene is TRBV29-1, the J gene TRBJ2-6; 7 bases are a match to TRBD1. Germline V lookup: CDR1 SQVTM, CDR2 ANQGSEA. V lost 5 bases, J lost 1 base, and 5 bases stayed unmatched. The CDR3 covers 15 residues.

The rearrangement links TRBV9 to TRBJ2-5; 9 bases line up with TRBD2. V shed 3 bases and J 2 bases; nucleotides not matched to a gene: 5. Germline-derived CDR1 and CDR2 are SGDLS and YYNGEE. The CDR3 spans 15 residues. CDR3 nucleotide sequence: TGTGCCAGCAGCGAAGCGGGAGGCCTTCAAGAGACCCAGTACTTC. It codes for CASSEAGGLQETQYF. Full variable domain (missing parts from reference TRBV9 and TRBJ2-5): DSGVTQTPKHLITATGQRVTLRCSPRSGDLSVYWYQQSLDQGLQFLIQYYNGEERAKGNILERFSAQQFPDLHSELNLSSLELGDSALYFCASSEAGGLQETQYFGPGTRLLVL.

This chain uses TRBV6-1 with TRBJ2-7; 8 positions agree with TRBD1. J was trimmed by 1 base and V by 1 base; bases with no gene match: 12. Germline values: CDR1 MNHNS, CDR2 SASEGT. The CDR3 runs to 18 residues. This CDR3 reads CASSEGPGGIRGSYEQYF. CDR3 bases: TGTGCCAGCAGTGAAGGGCCAGGGGGCATTCGGGGTTCCTACGAGCAGTACTTC.

The chain is built from TRBV5-8 and TRBJ2-3, with 9 bases aligning to TRBD1. V trimming: 0 bases; J trimming: 3 bases; junction bases outside the gene matches: 2. The CDR3 has 15 residues. Looked up from germline, CDR1 is SGHTS and CDR2 is YDEGEE. The DNA of the CDR3 is TGTGCCAGCAGCTTGGCGGACAGGGGTACAGATACGCAGTATTTT. It codes for CASSLADRGTDTQYF.

The J gene is TRBJ1-5, the V gene TRBV18; 8 bases map to TRBD1. Germline CDR1 and CDR2: KGHSH and LQKENI. V lost 4 bases and J lost 7; bases outside the gene matches: 9. This CDR3 has 15 residues. DNA for the CDR3: TGTGCCAGCTCACGATTGACAGGGGTAGAGCAGCCCCAGCATTTT. Translated: CASSRLTGVEQPQHF.

The chain employs TRBV7-2 and TRBJ1-2; the D is unclear. Germline V gene data show CDR1 as SGHTA and CDR2 as FQGNSA. The V end lost 1 base, the J end lost 5 bases, and 11 bases lay between the germline ends. This CDR3 spans 14 amino acids. In DNA form, the CDR3 reads TGTGCCAGCAGCTTAGAAGTCACGGGATATGGCTACACCTTC. Residues: CASSLEVTGYGYTF.

The CDR3 here is CASSQAGLATGELFF. The CDR3 DNA follows: TGCGCCAGCAGCCAAGCGGGACTAGCGACCGGGGAGCTGTTTTTT. This rearrangement joins TRBV4-1 to TRBJ2-2; 10 nucleotides line up with TRBD2. J gave up 5 bases and V 1 base, and 1 base lay outside the gene matches. This CDR3 has 15 amino acids. The germline gives CDR1 MGHRA, CDR2 YSYEKL.

The sample holds one count of this clone. The chain combines TRBV28 with TRBJ1-1, with D possibly matching TRBD1 (6 bases). The length of the CDR3 is 12 residues. CDR1 and CDR2 from the germline V gene are MDHEN and SYDVKM. Trimming pared 6 bases from V and 11 bases from J, leaving 16 bases between. The CDR3 nucleotides read TGTGCCAGCAGAATCGGGGGGCTGAGGGCTTTCTTT. Translating gives CASRIGGLRAFF.

A single count supports this clone. The chain employs TRBV28 and TRBJ2-7; the match to TRBD1 covers 7 bases. V lost 7 bases and J lost 0; bases outside the gene matches: 6. The germline V gene has CDR1 MDHEN and CDR2 SYDVKM. This CDR3 is built from 14 residues. The CDR3 region has the DNA TGTGCCAGCACCTCACGGACAGGCTCCTACGAGCAGTACTTC. Protein sequence: CASTSRTGSYEQYF.

The chain joins TRBV7-6 to TRBJ2-1; TRBD2 is a possible D gene (5 bases). V was clipped by 5 bases and J by 2 bases, with 13 bases between them. The CDR3 is made up of 15 amino acids. Germline V gene data show CDR1 as SGHVS and CDR2 as FNYEAQ. DNA of the CDR3: TGTGCCAGCAGCGGGTGGGGAGCTGCCTACAATGAGCAGTTCTTC. This codes for CASSGWGAAYNEQFF.

The V gene is TRBV5-4, the J gene TRBJ2-1; possible D gene TRBD2, 6 bases. The CDR3 covers 13 residues. The ends were cut back, 4 bases at V and 7 bases at J, with 12 bases in the middle. From germline, CDR1 is SGHNT and CDR2 YYREEE (reference sequence). CDR3 nucleotide sequence: TGTGCCAGCAGCACGGGGACTTCAAATGAGCAGTTCTTC. It is translated as CASSTGTSNEQFF. Using reference TRBV5-4 and TRBJ2-1 for the parts outside the CDR3, the full variable domain is ETGVTQSPTHLIKTRGQQVTLRCSSQSGHNTVSWYQQALGQGPQFIFQYYREEENGRGNFPPRFSGLQFPNYSSELNVNALELDDSALYLCASSTGTSNEQFFGPGTRLTVL.

The V and J genes are TRBV5-8 and TRBJ2-2, with D unclear. The germline gives CDR1 SGHTS, CDR2 YDEGEE. V was trimmed by 0 bases and J by 5 bases, leaving 8 bases between them. This CDR3 comprises 14 residues. CDR3 in DNA: TGTGCCAGCAGCTTGGGGGCGCGTACCGGGGAGCTGTTTTTT. Residues: CASSLGARTGELFF.

A single count supports this clone. V usage is TRBV10-3 and J usage is TRBJ2-7; 9 nucleotides align to TRBD2. The CDR3 runs 15 residues. The ends lost 5 bases at V and 3 bases at J; junction bases unmatched: 8. Germline assignment: CDR1 ENHRY and CDR2 SYGVKD. The CDR3 here is CAISPGTSGLYEQYF. The CDR3 nucleotides are TGTGCCATCAGTCCTGGAACTAGCGGGCTCTACGAGCAGTACTTC.

The J gene is TRBJ2-5, the V gene TRBV4-1; D tentatively reads TRBD1 or TRBD2 (5 bases each). In germline, CDR1 is MGHRA, CDR2 YSYEKL. This CDR3 is built from 15 residues. Trimming shortened V by 1 base and J by 5 bases, and 14 bases separated the two germline ends. CDR3: CASSQVGGVGETQYF. In DNA, the CDR3 is TGCGCCAGCAGCCAAGTTGGGGGAGTTGGCGAGACCCAGTACTTC.

The table lists this clone with a count of one. The chain combines TRBV28 with TRBJ1-5, with D maybe TRBD1 (5 bases). The CDR3 spans 13 residues. Germline loops: CDR1 MDHEN, CDR2 SYDVKM. V was clipped by 8 bases and J by 6 bases, with 14 bases between them. The CDR3 loop is CASSGGASQPQHF. In DNA, the CDR3 is TGTGCCAGCTCTGGGGGAGCTAGTCAGCCCCAGCATTTT.

The chain couples TRBV18 to TRBJ1-5; no reliable D call. Germline CDR1 is KGHSH and CDR2 is LQKENI. CDR3 size: 14 residues. V lost 3 bases and J lost 2, with 8 bases in between. The CDR3 DNA reads TGTGCCAGCTCACCCGGAGGACGCAATCAGCCCCAGCATTTT. It is translated as CASSPGGRNQPQHF.

This chain links TRBV6-1 with TRBJ2-5; the D gene is possibly TRBD1 (6 bases). CDR3 size: 14 residues. Germline CDR1 and CDR2: MNHNS and SASEGT. V shed 6 bases and J shed 1 base, with 12 bases lying between them. CDR3 sequence reads: CASSNRAIQETQYF. In DNA form, the CDR3 reads TGTGCCAGCAGCAACAGGGCGATCCAAGAGACCCAGTACTTC.

V is TRBV9 and J is TRBJ1-2; the D gene is possibly TRBD1 (6 bases). CDR3 length: 13 residues. CDR1 and CDR2 (germline): SGDLS, YYNGEE. The ends were cut back, 3 bases at V and 11 bases at J, with 17 bases in the middle. The CDR3 nucleotides read TGTGCCAGCAGCGCCAGGGGAGGAAGGGAGTACACCTTC. This codes for CASSARGGREYTF.

The CDR3 loop is CASSLMPDMNTEAFF. CDR3 DNA: TGCGCCAGCAGCCTCATGCCTGACATGAACACTGAAGCTTTCTTT. The chain links TRBV5-1 to TRBJ1-1; D gene uncertain. CDR1 SGHRS and CDR2 YFSETQ come from the germline V gene. This CDR3 region has 15 residues. The V and J ends lost 4 bases and 0 bases respectively, with 13 bases between them.

CDR3 in DNA: TGTGCCAGCTCGCTGACCAGGAGTAGCAATCAGCCCCAGCATTTT. It is translated as CASSLTRSSNQPQHF. The chain joins TRBV18 to TRBJ1-5, with D unclear. This CDR3 is 15 amino acids long. Germline V lookup: CDR1 KGHSH, CDR2 LQKENI. The germline V and J ends were trimmed by 6 bases and 0 bases, with 12 bases remaining between them.

This clone occurred a few times. This chain uses TRBV6-1 with TRBJ1-2, with D perhaps matching TRBD1 (5 bases). V was pared by 0 bases and J by 5 bases, with 10 bases between. This CDR3 comprises 14 residues. CDR1 is MNHNS and CDR2 is SASEGT in the germline V gene. The DNA of the CDR3 is TGTGCCAGCAGTGAAGCAGACAGTTTGTATGGCTACACCTTC. Its translation is CASSEADSLYGYTF.